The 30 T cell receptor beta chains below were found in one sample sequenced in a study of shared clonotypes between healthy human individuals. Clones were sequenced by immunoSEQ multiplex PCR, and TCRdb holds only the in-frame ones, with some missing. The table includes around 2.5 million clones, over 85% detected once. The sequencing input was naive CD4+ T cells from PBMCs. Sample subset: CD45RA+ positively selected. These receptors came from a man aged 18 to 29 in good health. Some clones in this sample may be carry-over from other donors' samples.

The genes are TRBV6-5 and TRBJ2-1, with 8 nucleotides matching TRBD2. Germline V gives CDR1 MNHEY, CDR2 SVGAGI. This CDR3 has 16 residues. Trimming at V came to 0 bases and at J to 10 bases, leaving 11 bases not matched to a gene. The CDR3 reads CASSYSRLAREGEQFF. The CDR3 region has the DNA TGTGCCAGCAGTTACTCGAGACTAGCGAGGGAGGGGGAGCAGTTCTTC.

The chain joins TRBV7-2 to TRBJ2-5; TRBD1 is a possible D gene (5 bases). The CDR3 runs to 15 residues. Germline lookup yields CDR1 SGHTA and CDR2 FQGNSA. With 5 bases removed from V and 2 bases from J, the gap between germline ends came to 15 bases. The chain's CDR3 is CASSQFPGIQETQYF. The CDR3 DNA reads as TGTGCCAGCAGCCAATTCCCAGGGATACAAGAGACCCAGTACTTC.

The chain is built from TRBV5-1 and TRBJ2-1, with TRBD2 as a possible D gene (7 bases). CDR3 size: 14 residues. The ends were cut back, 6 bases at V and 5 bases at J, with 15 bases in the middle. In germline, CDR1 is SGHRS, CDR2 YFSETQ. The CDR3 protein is CASNRLGGDNEQFF. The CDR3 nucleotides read TGCGCCAGCAATCGCTTAGGGGGGGACAATGAGCAGTTCTTC.

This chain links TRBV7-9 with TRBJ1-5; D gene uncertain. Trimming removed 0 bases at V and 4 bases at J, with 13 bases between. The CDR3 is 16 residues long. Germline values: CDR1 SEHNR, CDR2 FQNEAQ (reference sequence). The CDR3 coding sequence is TGTGCCAGCAGCTTAGCGCGAAAGGGTATGAATCAGCCCCAGCATTTT. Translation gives CASSLARKGMNQPQHF.

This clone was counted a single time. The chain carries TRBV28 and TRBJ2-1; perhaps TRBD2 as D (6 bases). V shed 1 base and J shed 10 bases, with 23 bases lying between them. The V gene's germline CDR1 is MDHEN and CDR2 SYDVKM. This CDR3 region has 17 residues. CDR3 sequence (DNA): TGTGCCAGCAGTTTATCCAGCGACCAAACTGATCGGGGGGAGCAGTTCTTC. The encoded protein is CASSLSSDQTDRGEQFF.

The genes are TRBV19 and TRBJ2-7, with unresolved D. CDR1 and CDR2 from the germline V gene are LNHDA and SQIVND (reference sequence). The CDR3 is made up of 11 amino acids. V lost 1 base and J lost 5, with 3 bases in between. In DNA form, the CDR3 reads TGTGCCAGTAGTATAGCTAACGAGCAGTACTTC. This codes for CASSIANEQYF.

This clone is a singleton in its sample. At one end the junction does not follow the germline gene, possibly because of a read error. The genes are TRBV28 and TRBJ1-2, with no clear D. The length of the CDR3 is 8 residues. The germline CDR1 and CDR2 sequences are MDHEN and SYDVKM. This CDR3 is CASSSPKF. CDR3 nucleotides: TGTGCCAGCAGTTCTCCCAAGTTC.

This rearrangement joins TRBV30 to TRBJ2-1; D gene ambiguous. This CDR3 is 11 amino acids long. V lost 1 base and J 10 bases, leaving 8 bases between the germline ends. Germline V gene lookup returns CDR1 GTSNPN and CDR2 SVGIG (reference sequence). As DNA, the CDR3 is TGTGCCTGGAGTGGGTCAGAGGAGCAGTTCTTC. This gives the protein CAWSGSEEQFF.

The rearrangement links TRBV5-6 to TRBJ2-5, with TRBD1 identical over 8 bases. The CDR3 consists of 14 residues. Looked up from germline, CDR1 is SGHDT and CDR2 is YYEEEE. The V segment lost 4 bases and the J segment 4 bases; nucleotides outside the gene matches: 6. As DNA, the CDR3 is TGTGCCAGCAGCCTTTCGACAGGGGCAGAGACCCAGTACTTC. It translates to CASSLSTGAETQYF.

The CDR3 region has the DNA TGTGCCAGCAGCCTAGCGGGGGTTGCCTACAATGAGCAGTTCTTC. It specifies CASSLAGVAYNEQFF. The J gene is TRBJ2-1, the V gene TRBV28; 10 nucleotides line up with TRBD2. Trimming removed 6 bases from V and 2 bases from J; junction bases left unmatched: 4. The CDR3 has 15 residues. Per the germline V gene, CDR1 is MDHEN and CDR2 is SYDVKM.

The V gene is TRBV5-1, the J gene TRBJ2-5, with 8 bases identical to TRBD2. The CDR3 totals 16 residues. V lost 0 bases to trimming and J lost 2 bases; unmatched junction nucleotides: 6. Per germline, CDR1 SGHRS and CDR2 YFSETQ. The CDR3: CASSLDGRVRQETQYF. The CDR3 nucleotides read TGCGCCAGCAGCTTGGACGGGAGGGTCCGTCAAGAGACCCAGTACTTC.

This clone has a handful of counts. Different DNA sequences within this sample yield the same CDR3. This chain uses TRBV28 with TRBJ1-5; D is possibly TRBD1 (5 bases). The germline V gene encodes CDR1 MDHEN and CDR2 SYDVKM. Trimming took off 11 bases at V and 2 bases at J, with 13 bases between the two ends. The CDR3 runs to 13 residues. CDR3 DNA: TGTGCCTCATCGTGGGGCGGCAATCAGCCCCAGCATTTT. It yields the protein CASSWGGNQPQHF.

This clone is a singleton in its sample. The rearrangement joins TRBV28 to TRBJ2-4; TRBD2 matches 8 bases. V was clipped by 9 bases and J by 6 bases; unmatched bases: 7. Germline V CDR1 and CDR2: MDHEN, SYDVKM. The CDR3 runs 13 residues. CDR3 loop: CASRAGAANIQYF. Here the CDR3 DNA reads TGTGCCAGTAGAGCGGGAGCAGCAAACATTCAGTACTTC.

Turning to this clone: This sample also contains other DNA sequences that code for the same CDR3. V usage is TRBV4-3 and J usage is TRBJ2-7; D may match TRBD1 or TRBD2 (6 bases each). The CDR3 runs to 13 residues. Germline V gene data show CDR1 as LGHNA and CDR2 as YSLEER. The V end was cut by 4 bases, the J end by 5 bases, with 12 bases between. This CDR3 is CASSREGGDEQYF. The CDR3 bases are TGCGCCAGCAGCCGAGAGGGGGGAGACGAGCAGTACTTC.

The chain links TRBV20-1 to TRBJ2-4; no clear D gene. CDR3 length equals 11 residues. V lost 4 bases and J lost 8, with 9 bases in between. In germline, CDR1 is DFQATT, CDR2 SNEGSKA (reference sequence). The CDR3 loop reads CSATIPDIQYF. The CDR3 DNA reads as TGCAGTGCTACAATTCCGGACATTCAGTACTTC.

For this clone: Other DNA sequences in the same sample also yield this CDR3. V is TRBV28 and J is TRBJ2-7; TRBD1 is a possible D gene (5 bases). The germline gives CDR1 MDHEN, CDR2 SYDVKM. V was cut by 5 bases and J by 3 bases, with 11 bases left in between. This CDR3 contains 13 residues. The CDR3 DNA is TGTGCCAGCAGTACCCCCCAGGGCTACGAGCAGTACTTC. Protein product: CASSTPQGYEQYF.

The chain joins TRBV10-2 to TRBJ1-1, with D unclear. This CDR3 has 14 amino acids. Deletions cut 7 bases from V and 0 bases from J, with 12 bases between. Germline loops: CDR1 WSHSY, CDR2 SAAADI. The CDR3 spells CASIGISLNTEAFF. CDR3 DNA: TGCGCCAGCATTGGAATTTCTTTGAACACTGAAGCTTTCTTT.

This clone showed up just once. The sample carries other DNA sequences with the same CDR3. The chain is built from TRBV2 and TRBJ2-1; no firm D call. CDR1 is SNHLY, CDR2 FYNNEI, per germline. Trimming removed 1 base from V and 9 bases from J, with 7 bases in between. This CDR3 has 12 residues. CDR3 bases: TGTGCCAGCAGTGAAGATTTCCGTGAGCAGTTCTTC. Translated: CASSEDFREQFF.

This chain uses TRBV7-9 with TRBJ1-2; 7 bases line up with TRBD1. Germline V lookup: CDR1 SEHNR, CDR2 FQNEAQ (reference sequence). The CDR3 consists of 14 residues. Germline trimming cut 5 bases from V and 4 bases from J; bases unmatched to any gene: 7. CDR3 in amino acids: CASSPGTVGYGYTF. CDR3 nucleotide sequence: TGTGCCAGCAGCCCGGGGACAGTTGGCTATGGCTACACCTTC.

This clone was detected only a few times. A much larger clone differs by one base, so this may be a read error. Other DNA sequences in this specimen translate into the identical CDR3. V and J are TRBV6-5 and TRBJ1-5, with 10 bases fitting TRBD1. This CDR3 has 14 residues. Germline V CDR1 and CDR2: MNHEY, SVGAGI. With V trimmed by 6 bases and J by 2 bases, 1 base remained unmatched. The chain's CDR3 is CASRGTGGNQPQHF. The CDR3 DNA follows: TGTGCCAGCAGAGGGACAGGGGGCAATCAGCCCCAGCATTTT.

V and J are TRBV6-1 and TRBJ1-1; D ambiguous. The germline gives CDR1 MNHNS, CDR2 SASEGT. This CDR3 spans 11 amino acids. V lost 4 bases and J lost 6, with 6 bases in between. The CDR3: CASSVFAEAFF. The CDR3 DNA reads TGTGCCAGCAGTGTTTTCGCTGAAGCTTTCTTT.

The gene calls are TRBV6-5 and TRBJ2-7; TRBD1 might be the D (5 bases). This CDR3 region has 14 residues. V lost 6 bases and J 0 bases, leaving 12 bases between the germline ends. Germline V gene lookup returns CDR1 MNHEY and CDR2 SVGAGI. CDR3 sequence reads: CASSRTGASYEQYF. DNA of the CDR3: TGTGCCAGCAGCCGAACAGGAGCCTCCTACGAGCAGTACTTC.

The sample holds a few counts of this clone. This CDR3 is CASSVQGGSTEAFF. CDR3 in DNA: TGTGCCAGCAGCGTCCAGGGGGGGAGCACTGAAGCTTTCTTT. This chain uses TRBV9 with TRBJ1-1; 7 bases match TRBD1. The germline V gene encodes CDR1 SGDLS and CDR2 YYNGEE. With 2 bases clipped from V and 4 bases from J, the junction kept 5 bases outside the gene matches. This CDR3 is 14 amino acids long.

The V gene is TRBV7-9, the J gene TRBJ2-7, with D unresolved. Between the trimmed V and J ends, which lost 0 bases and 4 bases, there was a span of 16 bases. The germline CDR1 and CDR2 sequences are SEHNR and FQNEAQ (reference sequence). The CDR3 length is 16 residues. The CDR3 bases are TGTGCCAGCAGCTTAGCTGTTGCAGGCCGTAGTTACGAGCAGTACTTC. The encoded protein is CASSLAVAGRSYEQYF.

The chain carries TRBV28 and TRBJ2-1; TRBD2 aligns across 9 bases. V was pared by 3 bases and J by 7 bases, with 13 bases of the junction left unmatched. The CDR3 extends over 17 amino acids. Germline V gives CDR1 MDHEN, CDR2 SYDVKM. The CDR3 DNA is TGTGCCAGCAGTTTGGGGTCGGGACTAGCTAGTTTGAATGAGCAGTTCTTC. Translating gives CASSLGSGLASLNEQFF.

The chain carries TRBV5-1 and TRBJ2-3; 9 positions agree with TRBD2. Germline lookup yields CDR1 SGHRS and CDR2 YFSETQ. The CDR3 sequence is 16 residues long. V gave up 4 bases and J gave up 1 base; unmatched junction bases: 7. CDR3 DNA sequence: TGCGCCAGCAGCCGAGGAATAGCGGGAGGCACAGATACGCAGTATTTT. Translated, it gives CASSRGIAGGTDTQYF.

The CDR3 DNA sequence: TGTGCCAGCTCACAGGACAGGGAGGATGAAGCTTTCTTT. Translation gives CASSQDREDEAFF. This chain joins TRBV18 and TRBJ1-1; 8 bases agree with TRBD1. Germline CDR1 and CDR2: KGHSH and LQKENI. With V trimmed by 4 bases and J by 7 bases, 5 bases remained unmatched. The length of the CDR3 is 13 residues.

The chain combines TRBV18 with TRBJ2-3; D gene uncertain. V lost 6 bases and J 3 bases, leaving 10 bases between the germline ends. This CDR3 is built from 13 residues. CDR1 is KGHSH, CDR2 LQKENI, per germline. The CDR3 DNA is TGTGCCAGCTCCTTAGCCGGGACAGATACGCAGTATTTT. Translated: CASSLAGTDTQYF.

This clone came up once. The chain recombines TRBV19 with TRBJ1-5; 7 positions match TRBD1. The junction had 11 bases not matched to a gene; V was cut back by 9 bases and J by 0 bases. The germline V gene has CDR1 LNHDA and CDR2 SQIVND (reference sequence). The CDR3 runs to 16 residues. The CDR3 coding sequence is TGTGCCAGCGCCACGCAGGGGGGAATTAGCAATCAGCCCCAGCATTTT. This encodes CASATQGGISNQPQHF.

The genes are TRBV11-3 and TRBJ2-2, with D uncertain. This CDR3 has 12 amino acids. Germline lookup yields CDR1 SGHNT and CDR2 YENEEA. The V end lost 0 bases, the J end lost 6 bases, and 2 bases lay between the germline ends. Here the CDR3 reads CASSLDSGELFF. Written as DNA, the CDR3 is TGTGCCAGCAGCTTAGATTCCGGGGAGCTGTTTTTT.